This record concerns one T cell receptor (beta chain) sequence. Its antigen is as yet unknown. This entry belongs to a study of shared clonotypes between healthy human individuals. Investigators spread the genomic DNA of each subset evenly over several immunoSEQ plates. The table came from immunoSEQ multiplex PCR; TCRdb's copy has only in-frame clones and leaves some out. Of some 2,400,000 clones listed, approximately 94% are singletons. The germline V gene has CDR1 SGHRS and CDR2 YFSETQ. Deletions cut 4 bases from V and 6 bases from J, with 15 bases between. This CDR3 contains 14 residues. The study's findings and limits: The study sampled only blood, and tissue repertoires likely differ.

Sequences were obtained from naive CD4+ T cells sorted from blood. Sample subset: CD45RA+ positively selected. The receptor's source is a man younger than 30 in good health. The gene calls are TRBV5-1 and TRBJ2-3, with D tentatively TRBD1 or TRBD2 (6 bases each). The CDR3 loop reads CASSDRRGADTQYF. The CDR3 DNA follows: TGCGCCAGCAGCGACCGGAGGGGGGCGGATACGCAGTATTTT.